This TCR beta chain was sequenced for a study of post-analysis software for immune sequencing data. Study-level information: There were relapsing-remitting, secondary progressive and progressive-relapsing multiple sclerosis among the disease courses included.

Overall study results and limits: Strong same-batch co-clustering of samples appeared with F measure clustering. TRBV segments more frequent in patients than in controls numbered roughly 5 and included TRBV5-6, TRBV5-1 and TRBV20-1.

The CDR3 extends over 15 amino acids. CDR1 is MNHEY and CDR2 is SMNVEV in the germline V gene (reference sequence). The V gene end was trimmed by 4 bases and the J gene end by 6 bases; junction bases not matched to a gene: 8. The table lists this clonotype with many counts. Its antigen is currently unknown. Carried by the TCR beta cDNA libraries were unique molecular identifiers. TCRdb reprocessed the PCR reads with MiXCR, giving one entry per CDR3 protein. The sample shows under 200,000 distinct CDR3 sequences, over 25% of them seen only once. This rearrangement joins TRBV27 to TRBJ1-2; 10 bases match TRBD1. This receptor was taken from a girl aged 2-17 years with multiple sclerosis. The sample taken for sequencing was blood. The CDR3 loop is CASSSAGTGVHGYTF. The CDR3 nucleotides read TGTGCCAGCAGTTCGGCCGGGACAGGGGTCCATGGCTACACCTTC.